This TCR beta chain was captured by sequencing in a study of blood T cells in healthy people across ages. Details on this clonotype: Its antigen is as yet unknown.

Study conclusions and caveats: Naive CD4+ cell counts and diversity both ran higher in long-lived than in aged donors. Per million T cells, TCR beta diversity dropped roughly linearly as age increased.

Then a second PCR, running roughly 7 to 11 cycles, was carried out with a sample-barcoded 5' primer and a J-beta primer mix. Each CDR3 protein gets one entry after TCRdb re-called the 5' RACE reads with MiXCR. The sample gives 600,000 to 1,000,000 distinct CDR3 sequences, 58% of which show up once; around 22% is in the top ten. Each sample had at least 6.5 million PBMCs isolated. No fewer than 5 micrograms of total RNA were isolated from every sample. The clonotype originates from a man aged 25 to 40 in good health. The material sequenced was blood.

The CDR3 nucleotides are TGTGCCAGGAGACCGGGACAGGGATTTACAGATACGCAGTATTTT. Translating it yields CARRPGQGFTDTQYF. This chain connects TRBV2 to TRBJ2-3; 9 bases align to TRBD1. Unmatched junction bases numbered 10, after V lost 9 bases and J lost 3 bases. This CDR3 has 15 amino acids. Looked up from germline, CDR1 is SNHLY and CDR2 is FYNNEI. Variable domain in full (rest from reference TRBV2 and TRBJ2-3): EPEVTQTPSHQVTQMGQEVILRCVPISNHLYFYWYRQILGQKVEFLVSFYNNEISEKSEIFDDQFSVERPDGSNFTLKIRSTKLEDSAMYFCARRPGQGFTDTQYFGPGTRLTVL.